A single sample is the source of the 16 T cell receptor beta chains below, sequenced in a study of T cells in Graves' hyperthyroidism and ophthalmopathy. TCR beta CDR3 regions were amplified from RNA. An initial round of RT-PCR targeting the TCR CDR3 relied on the HTBI primer set. TCRdb re-called the multiplex PCR reads through MiXCR, storing one row per CDR3 protein. This table has around 500,000 distinct CDR3 sequences, around 15% appearing once. The sequencing sample was made of blood. These receptor sequences come from a woman in her thirties or forties with Graves' hyperthyroidism.

At least ten counts were recorded for this clonotype. The V call is TRBV7-6, the J call TRBJ2-5; possibly TRBD1 for D (5 bases). The CDR3 spans 15 residues. Between the trimmed V and J ends, which lost 5 bases and 0 bases, there was a span of 13 bases. In germline, CDR1 is SGHVS, CDR2 FNYEAQ. The CDR3 DNA follows: TGTGCCAGCAGCAGACAGACCACGTACCAAGAGACCCAGTACTTC. Translated, it gives CASSRQTTYQETQYF.

The sample holds many counts of this clonotype. This chain joins TRBV18 and TRBJ1-1; 7 nucleotides align to TRBD1. V trimming: 1 base; J trimming: 5 bases; junction bases outside the gene matches: 7. The CDR3 sequence is 15 residues long. Germline CDR1 reads KGHSH; CDR2 reads LQKENI. The CDR3 reads CASSPRWTGRTEAFF. As DNA, the CDR3 is TGTGCCAGCTCACCACGTTGGACAGGTCGAACTGAAGCTTTCTTT. The full variable domain, rest sourced from reference TRBV18 and TRBJ1-1, is NAGVMQNPRHLVRRRGQEARLRCSPMKGHSHVYWYRQLPEEGLKFMVYLQKENIIDESGMPKERFSAEFPKEGPSILRIQQVVRGDSAAYFCASSPRWTGRTEAFFGQGTRLTVV.

This clonotype was counted at least ten times. The chain links TRBV2 to TRBJ1-2, with unresolved D. CDR3 length: 12 residues. Germline-derived CDR1 and CDR2 are SNHLY and FYNNEI. Between the trimmed V and J ends, which lost 3 bases and 4 bases, there was a span of 6 bases. The CDR3 DNA follows: TGTGCCAGCAGTGACAGCCGCTATGGCTACACCTTC. It yields the protein CASSDSRYGYTF.

This clonotype has at least ten counts. The chain employs TRBV7-2 and TRBJ2-1; D is ambiguous. Deletions cut 5 bases from V and 7 bases from J, with 15 bases between. This CDR3 spans 14 amino acids. From germline, CDR1 is SGHTA and CDR2 FQGNSA. Here the CDR3 reads CASSPKRSVNEQFF. CDR3 nucleotides: TGTGCCAGCAGCCCAAAACGGAGCGTAAATGAGCAGTTCTTC. Supplemented by reference TRBV7-2 and TRBJ2-1, the full variable domain reads GAGVSQSPSNKVTEKGKDVELRCDPISGHTALYWYRQSLGQGLEFLIYFQGNSAPDKSGLPSDRFSAERTGGSVSTLTIQRTQQEDSAVYLCASSPKRSVNEQFFGPGTRLTVL.

The chain is built from TRBV29-1 and TRBJ2-1; D not certain. CDR1 SQVTM and CDR2 ANQGSEA come from the germline V gene. The CDR3 loop spans 12 amino acids. V was trimmed by 4 bases and J by 5 bases, leaving 9 bases between them. The CDR3 DNA reads as TGCAGCGTTGGAGTACCCGACAATGAGCAGTTCTTC. This codes for CSVGVPDNEQFF.

In its sample, this clonotype was seen many times. The CDR3 reads CASSLVPMGTGELFF. The CDR3 DNA reads as TGTGCCAGCAGTTTGGTCCCCATGGGGACCGGGGAGCTGTTTTTT. The chain has TRBV6-1 and TRBJ2-2, with D unresolved. Germline lookup yields CDR1 MNHNS and CDR2 SASEGT. The length of the CDR3 is 15 residues. Between the trimmed V and J ends, which lost 5 bases and 5 bases, there was a span of 15 bases.

This clonotype was detected only a few times. V and J are TRBV30 and TRBJ2-1; D is perhaps TRBD2 (5 bases). Trimming cost V 1 base and J 0 bases, with 16 bases left between them. CDR1 and CDR2 (germline): GTSNPN, SVGIG (reference sequence). The CDR3 has 17 residues. For the CDR3, the DNA is TGTGCCTGGAGTGGATCCGGGGTAGTCGACTCCTACAATGAGCAGTTCTTC. This gives the protein CAWSGSGVVDSYNEQFF.

This clonotype was seen at least ten times. The genes are TRBV20-1 and TRBJ2-7; the D gene is possibly TRBD2 (5 bases). Germline CDR1 DFQATT, CDR2 SNEGSKA (reference sequence). The CDR3 is made up of 13 amino acids. Trimming shortened V by 6 bases and J by 4 bases, and 16 bases separated the two germline ends. This CDR3 is CSARGMGGYEQYF. The CDR3 nucleotides are TGCAGTGCCCGGGGTATGGGCGGATACGAGCAGTACTTC.

In its sample, this clonotype was seen many times. The chain links TRBV5-6 to TRBJ2-7; D perhaps matches TRBD1 (6 bases). The CDR3 covers 14 residues. CDR1 is SGHDT and CDR2 is YYEEEE in the germline V gene. V was clipped by 3 bases and J by 5 bases, with 15 bases between them. The DNA of the CDR3 is TGTGCCAGCAGCTACAACGACAGGAACCACGAGCAGTACTTC. This encodes CASSYNDRNHEQYF.

V and J are TRBV5-1 and TRBJ2-6; tentatively, D is TRBD1 (6 bases). There are 15 residues in the CDR3. Trimming shortened V by 4 bases and J by 0 bases, and 8 bases separated the two germline ends. The germline gives CDR1 SGHRS, CDR2 YFSETQ. This CDR3 reads CASSIGGSGANVLTF. CDR3 sequence (DNA): TGCGCCAGCAGCATAGGGGGCTCTGGGGCCAACGTCCTGACTTTC. Variable domain in full (rest from reference TRBV5-1 and TRBJ2-6): KAGVTQTPRYLIKTRGQQVTLSCSPISGHRSVSWYQQTPGQGLQFLFEYFSETQRNKGNFPGRFSGRQFSNSRSEMNVSTLELGDSALYLCASSIGGSGANVLTFGAGSRLTVL.

This clonotype has at least ten counts. The chain links TRBV7-9 to TRBJ1-1; 10 nucleotides match TRBD1. V was pared by 3 bases and J by 4 bases, with 5 bases of the junction left unmatched. CDR3 size: 15 residues. Germline CDR1 and CDR2: SEHNR and FQNEAQ (reference sequence). The CDR3 DNA follows: TGTGCCAGCAGCTTCGGACAGGGGGGGAGCACTGAAGCTTTCTTT. It codes for CASSFGQGGSTEAFF.

The J gene is TRBJ2-2, the V gene TRBV5-6; unclear D gene. Germline values: CDR1 SGHDT, CDR2 YYEEEE. The V end lost 3 bases, the J end lost 4 bases, and 10 bases lay between the germline ends. The CDR3 contains 14 residues. The chain's CDR3 is CASSSPPSTGELFF. In DNA form, the CDR3 reads TGTGCCAGCAGCTCCCCCCCGAGCACCGGGGAGCTGTTTTTT. Full variable domain (outside the CDR3, taken from reference TRBV5-6 and TRBJ2-2): DAGVTQSPTHLIKTRGQQVTLRCSPKSGHDTVSWYQQALGQGPQFIFQYYEEEERQRGNFPDRFSGHQFPNYSSELNVNALLLGDSALYLCASSSPPSTGELFFGEGSRLTVL.

On this clonotype: A much bigger clone sits one base away, suggesting this may be a read error. The chain couples TRBV18 to TRBJ1-1, with D maybe TRBD1 (5 bases). Germline lookup yields CDR1 KGHSH and CDR2 LQKENI. The CDR3 totals 16 residues. Trimming cost V 5 bases and J 5 bases, with 21 bases left between them. The chain's CDR3 is CASSSQGSGHGTEAFF. In DNA form, the CDR3 reads TGTGCCAGCTCATCACAAGGGAGCGGACACGGAACTGAAGCTTTCTTT.

This clonotype has more than one count but fewer than ten. The genes are TRBV28 and TRBJ2-7; D remains unclear. This CDR3 has 16 amino acids. V was shortened by 3 bases and J by 0 bases, with 15 bases between the two germline ends. Germline V gives CDR1 MDHEN, CDR2 SYDVKM. In DNA, the CDR3 is TGTGCCAGCAGTTTTGGTGTAGTAAAAATCTCCTACGAGCAGTACTTC. The encoded protein is CASSFGVVKISYEQYF.

This clonotype was seen a few times. The CDR3 DNA reads as TGTGCCAGCAGCTGGGGCACTAACACTGAAGCTTTCTTT. Encoded protein: CASSWGTNTEAFF. The V gene is TRBV11-2, the J gene TRBJ1-1; possibly TRBD1 for D (5 bases). Trimming removed 4 bases at V and 2 bases at J, with 8 bases between. The V gene's germline CDR1 is SGHAT and CDR2 FQNNGV. CDR3 length equals 13 residues.

This chain links TRBV6-2 or TRBV6-3 with TRBJ2-4, with D hard to call. Germline V gene data show CDR1 as MNHEY and CDR2 as SVGEGT. V lost 5 bases, J lost 3 bases, and 14 bases lay in between. This CDR3 spans 15 amino acids. CDR3 bases: TGTGCCAGCAGTGTCTCCTGGGAAATCAAAAACATTCAGTACTTC. This codes for CASSVSWEIKNIQYF.